Presented here are 7 T cell receptor beta chains from one specimen sequenced in a study of regulatory T cells in long-lasting Graves disease. For TCR beta, libraries came from iRepertoire HTBI primers and Arm-PCR of CDR3 regions. TCRdb reprocessed the multiplex PCR reads with MiXCR, giving one entry per CDR3 protein. The sample shows roughly 500,000 distinct CDR3 sequences, 11% to 15% of them seen only once. Time point in this sample: newly diagnosed GD, antithyroid drugs for less than 3 months. PBMCs were the source of the RNA used for TCR sequencing. Separately, the same data were catalogued under a study of T cells in Graves' hyperthyroidism and ophthalmopathy.

This material consisted of peripheral blood mononuclear cells (PBMCs), taken at new diagnosis, from a patient treated with antithyroid drugs. The origin of the receptors is a woman between 45 and 60 years old with Graves disease.

This clonotype was picked up many times. The chain employs TRBV29-1 and TRBJ1-1; tentative D call: TRBD1 (5 bases). The CDR3 sequence is 13 residues long. From germline, CDR1 is SQVTM and CDR2 ANQGSEA. The V and J ends lost 3 bases and 6 bases respectively, with 14 bases between them. The CDR3 region has the DNA TGCAGCGTTGACCGGGGCCCAAGCGCTGAAGCTTTCTTT. Amino acid sequence: CSVDRGPSAEAFF.

This clonotype was observed many times. The chain has TRBV2 and TRBJ2-7; 7 bases align to TRBD2. With 6 bases clipped from V and 2 bases from J, the junction kept 10 bases outside the gene matches. From germline, CDR1 is SNHLY and CDR2 FYNNEI. The CDR3 consists of 15 residues. This CDR3 is CASSAGTNGPYEQYF. CDR3 DNA: TGTGCCAGCAGCGCCGGGACTAACGGACCCTACGAGCAGTACTTC.

On this clonotype itself: This may stem from a read error, because a much larger clone lies one nucleotide away. This chain joins TRBV6-2 or TRBV6-3 and TRBJ2-5; D is perhaps TRBD1 (6 bases). V was trimmed by 5 bases and J by 5 bases, leaving 15 bases between them. The CDR3 is made up of 14 amino acids. In germline, CDR1 is MNHEY, CDR2 SVGEGT. CDR3 residues: CASSEGVQGETQYF. The CDR3 nucleotides are TGTGCCAGCAGTGAAGGTGTTCAGGGGGAGACCCAGTACTTC.

This rearrangement joins TRBV6-2 or TRBV6-3 to TRBJ2-3; TRBD2 matches 9 bases. This CDR3 comprises 15 residues. The germline CDR1 and CDR2 sequences are MNHEY and SVGEGT. The trim removed 5 bases at V and 5 bases at J, leaving 8 bases unmatched. CDR3 sequence reads: CASSVAGGPGDTQYF. In DNA form, the CDR3 reads TGTGCCAGCAGTGTGGCGGGAGGGCCGGGAGATACGCAGTATTTT.

As concerns this clonotype: Since a much larger clone is just one base distant, this may be a read error. V is TRBV20-1 and J is TRBJ2-1, with D tentatively TRBD1 (5 bases). Germline-derived CDR1 and CDR2 are DFQATT and SNEGSKA (reference sequence). Trimming stripped 5 bases from V and 9 bases from J, with 17 bases between. CDR3 length: 13 residues. For the CDR3, the DNA is TGCAGTGCTGAAGGGGCAGGGTTGGTTGAGCAGTTCTTC. Translated: CSAEGAGLVEQFF.

This clonotype was seen ten or more times. This chain links TRBV11-2 with TRBJ1-1, with D possibly matching TRBD1 (6 bases). Germline loops: CDR1 SGHAT, CDR2 FQNNGV. This CDR3 has 15 amino acids. The V end was cut by 3 bases, the J end by 1 base, with 12 bases between. CDR3 coding DNA: TGTGCCAGCAGCTTCATGACAGGCCCGAACACTGAAGCTTTCTTT. Protein product: CASSFMTGPNTEAFF. Combining the CDR3 with reference TRBV11-2 and TRBJ1-1 gives the whole variable domain EAGVAQSPRYKIIEKRQSVAFWCNPISGHATLYWYQQILGQGPKLLIQFQNNGVVDDSQLPKDRFSAERLKGVDSTLKIQPAKLEDSAVYLCASSFMTGPNTEAFFGQGTRLTVV.

There are many counts of this clonotype. The V call is TRBV12-3 or TRBV12-4, the J call TRBJ2-1, with 7 bases lining up with TRBD2. The CDR3 covers 16 residues. The V and J ends lost 5 bases and 0 bases, in that order; junction bases with no gene match: 7. CDR3 coding DNA: TGTGCCAGCAGTGGACTAGGTTCACGCTCCTACAATGAGCAGTTCTTC. Translating it yields CASSGLGSRSYNEQFF.